This entry lists 11 T cell receptor beta chains sequenced from one sample in a study of CD8+CD57+ T cells in acquired aplastic anemia. TCR beta VDJ and CDR3 profiling used genomic DNA as template. TCRdb re-called the reads with MiXCR, one entry per CDR3 protein. The sample lists more than 95,000 distinct CDR3 sequences; about two fifths were seen once. Individuals selected for sequencing had exhibited CD8+CD57+ cell expansion on flow cytometry. The material sequenced was sorted CD4+, CD8+, or CD8+CD57+ T cells (not recorded which) from PBMCs. The receptors were gathered from a human donor with aplastic anemia.

This chain uses TRBV28 with TRBJ2-1; D might be TRBD1 (6 bases). The germline V and J ends were trimmed by 7 bases and 2 bases, with 12 bases remaining between them. This CDR3 has 14 amino acids. CDR1 MDHEN and CDR2 SYDVKM come from the germline V gene. CDR3 bases: TGTGCCAGCACCGGGACACTCACCTACAATGAGCAGTTCTTC. Translation: CASTGTLTYNEQFF.

The V gene is TRBV11-2, the J gene TRBJ1-4, with 8 bases matching TRBD1. From germline, CDR1 is SGHAT and CDR2 FQNNGV. The CDR3 runs to 18 residues. With 4 bases clipped from V and 8 bases from J, the junction kept 18 bases outside the gene matches. The CDR3 DNA follows: TGTGCCAGCAGCTACCAGGGAGGGACCGGGACAGGTGGCGAAAAACTGTTTTTT. This translates into CASSYQGGTGTGGEKLFF.

The table lists this clonotype with a count of one. This chain uses TRBV2 with TRBJ1-1; D gene ambiguous. This CDR3 is built from 14 residues. The V gene's germline CDR1 is SNHLY and CDR2 FYNNEI. V lost 4 bases, J lost 2 bases, and 11 bases lay in between. CDR3 protein: CASSVGQTNTEAFF. The CDR3 coding sequence is TGTGCCAGCAGTGTAGGGCAGACCAACACTGAAGCTTTCTTT.

This clonotype has a count of ten or more. V gene TRBV29-1 combines with J gene TRBJ1-1; a possible D gene is TRBD1 (6 bases). Germline V gene sequence: CDR1 SQVTM, CDR2 ANQGSEA. This CDR3 is 13 amino acids long. With 5 bases removed from V and 1 base from J, the gap between germline ends came to 11 bases. This chain's CDR3 is CSVMGTPNTEAFF. The DNA for the CDR3 is TGCAGCGTTATGGGGACACCGAACACTGAAGCTTTCTTT. Full variable domain (missing parts from reference TRBV29-1 and TRBJ1-1): SAVISQKPSRDICQRGTSLTIQCQVDSQVTMMFWYRQQPGQSLTLIATANQGSEATYESGFVIDKFPISRPNLTFSTLTVSNMSPEDSSIYLCSVMGTPNTEAFFGQGTRLTVV.

This clonotype was observed at least ten times. This chain joins TRBV29-1 and TRBJ2-1; D remains ambiguous. Trimming took 1 base from V and 7 from J, leaving 5 bases between them. Germline V CDR1 and CDR2: SQVTM, ANQGSEA. CDR3 size: 11 residues. The DNA for the CDR3 is TGCAGCGTTGAAGGGGGAAATGAGCAGTTCTTC. Protein product: CSVEGGNEQFF.

The table lists this clonotype with many counts. The chain carries TRBV11-1 and TRBJ2-1; D remains unclear. V was cut by 5 bases and J by 6 bases, with 8 bases left in between. The CDR3 extends over 12 amino acids. Germline values: CDR1 SGHAT, CDR2 FQDESV (reference sequence). CDR3 in DNA: TGTGCCAGCAGCCAAAGGGCCAATGAGCAGTTCTTC. It specifies CASSQRANEQFF.

This clonotype was detected once. The chain uses TRBV19 and TRBJ2-1; TRBD1 matches at 7 bases. V trimming: 8 bases; J trimming: 2 bases; junction bases outside the gene matches: 9. Germline CDR1 is LNHDA and CDR2 is SQIVND (reference sequence). This CDR3 is built from 15 residues. CDR3 amino acids: CASRTTGVAYNEQFF. The CDR3 DNA reads TGTGCCAGTCGAACTACAGGGGTTGCCTACAATGAGCAGTTCTTC.

This clonotype was seen a few times. This CDR3 reads CASSYGSREKLFF. In nucleotides, the CDR3 is TGTGCCAGCAGTTACGGCAGTCGGGAAAAACTGTTTTTT. The chain uses TRBV6-5 and TRBJ1-4; D ambiguous. Trimming took off 2 bases at V and 8 bases at J, with 9 bases between the two ends. The germline V gene has CDR1 MNHEY and CDR2 SVGAGI. The CDR3 length is 13 residues.

This clonotype was seen at least ten times. This chain connects TRBV20-1 to TRBJ2-3; 8 bases are shared with TRBD1. This CDR3 has 13 residues. Germline CDR1 and CDR2: DFQATT and SNEGSKA (reference sequence). Trimming removed 6 bases from V and 3 bases from J; junction bases left unmatched: 5. The CDR3 sequence is CSAQDRATDTQYF. CDR3 sequence (DNA): TGCAGTGCCCAGGACAGGGCGACAGATACGCAGTATTTT.

This rearrangement joins TRBV2 to TRBJ2-3; 11 nucleotides align to TRBD1. Germline V lookup: CDR1 SNHLY, CDR2 FYNNEI. The CDR3 is 15 residues long. V was clipped by 9 bases and J by 2 bases; unmatched bases: 7. The CDR3 nucleotides read TGTGCCAGGTCGGACAGGGGGCCGGTCACAGATACGCAGTATTTT. Its protein is CARSDRGPVTDTQYF.

This clonotype was seen at least ten times. This rearrangement joins TRBV19 to TRBJ1-3; D call uncertain. This CDR3 spans 15 amino acids. Between the trimmed V and J ends, which lost 2 bases and 4 bases, there was a span of 12 bases. The germline gives CDR1 LNHDA, CDR2 SQIVND (reference sequence). CDR3: CASSISWTTGNTIYF. The DNA of the CDR3 is TGTGCCAGTAGTATATCATGGACGACCGGAAACACCATATATTTT.